Described below is a single TCR beta chain sequence and its context. No antigen is known for it. Each TCR beta cDNA library carried unique molecular identifiers. Around 500,000 cDNA molecules were obtained per 1 to 10 million input T cells. One entry per CDR3 protein results from TCRdb running MiXCR on the PCR reads. The sample has roughly 410,000 distinct CDR3 sequences, about a third seen once. The data originate from a study of post-analysis software for immune sequencing data. Study-wide results and caveats: Comparison with controls showed significantly lower normalized Chao1 diversity in multiple sclerosis patients. When the samples were clustered directly with F measure, those that had been prepared in the same batch showed strong co-clustering.

Material: blood. The sequence was obtained from a girl between 10 and 17 years old with multiple sclerosis.

The CDR3 nucleotides read TGTGCCAGCAGTGAAGGACAGTTCCCCGAAAAACTGTTTTTT. Residues: CASSEGQFPEKLFF. The rearrangement links TRBV3-1 to TRBJ1-4, with D possibly being TRBD1 (6 bases). CDR1 and CDR2 from the germline V gene are LGHDT and YNNKEL (reference sequence). This CDR3 spans 14 amino acids. The V end lost 6 bases, the J end lost 8 bases, and 16 bases lay between the germline ends.